These 32 T cell receptor beta chains were sequenced from one sample in a study of T cells in Graves' hyperthyroidism and ophthalmopathy. TCR beta CDR3 region amplification was performed from RNA transcripts. Carried out on the TCR CDR3, a first-round RT-PCR used the HTBI primer set. A single record per CDR3 protein comes from TCRdb applying MiXCR to the multiplex PCR reads. The data show 200,000 to 250,000 distinct CDR3 sequences, roughly 22% seen once. The sequenced material came from blood. The receptors shown here come from a middle-aged woman with Graves' ophthalmopathy.

This clonotype was observed many times. The gene calls are TRBV9 and TRBJ2-7, with 9 bases that match TRBD1. Germline V gene lookup returns CDR1 SGDLS and CDR2 YYNGEE. The J segment lost 6 bases and the V segment lost 4 bases, leaving 8 bases of the junction unmatched. This CDR3 has 14 amino acids. In DNA form, the CDR3 reads TGTGCCAGCAGCCCAAGGGGACAGGGAGGCGAGCAGTACTTC. This codes for CASSPRGQGGEQYF.

J is TRBJ2-5 and V is TRBV20-1; no reliable D call. CDR1 DFQATT and CDR2 SNEGSKA come from the germline V gene (reference sequence). The CDR3 is 11 amino acids. Deletions cut 4 bases from V and 5 bases from J, with 8 bases between. The CDR3 reads CSATPRETQYF. CDR3 DNA sequence: TGCAGTGCTACTCCGAGGGAGACCCAGTACTTC.

This clonotype appeared many times. The V gene is TRBV28, the J gene TRBJ1-5; possible D gene TRBD1, 5 bases. This CDR3 comprises 15 residues. The germline V and J ends were trimmed by 3 bases and 0 bases, with 9 bases remaining between them. Germline CDR1 and CDR2: MDHEN and SYDVKM. The CDR3 is CASSFWGSSNQPQHF. The CDR3 DNA is TGTGCCAGCAGTTTTTGGGGGTCTAGCAATCAGCCCCAGCATTTT.

This clonotype was recorded at least ten times. The chain links TRBV2 to TRBJ2-2; 9 bases agree with TRBD1. The ends lost 6 bases at V and 0 bases at J; junction bases unmatched: 2. The CDR3 runs to 15 residues. Germline V gene sequence: CDR1 SNHLY, CDR2 FYNNEI. The CDR3 DNA follows: TGTGCCAGCAGGGGACAGGGTGCGAACACCGGGGAGCTGTTTTTT. Its protein is CASRGQGANTGELFF.

The chain is built from TRBV12-3 or TRBV12-4 and TRBJ1-1; 8 nucleotides match TRBD1. There are 17 residues in the CDR3. V was clipped by 6 bases and J by 3 bases; unmatched bases: 15. Written as DNA, the CDR3 is TGTGCCAGCAGAAGAACAGGGGGAGGGCGCGACGACACTGAAGCTTTCTTT. Amino acids: CASRRTGGGRDDTEAFF.

In this sample, this clonotype turned up many times. The gene calls are TRBV30 and TRBJ2-2; a weak D match, TRBD1 (5 bases). The V end was cut by 0 bases, the J end by 0 bases, with 17 bases between. The CDR3 has 18 amino acids. From germline, CDR1 is GTSNPN and CDR2 SVGIG (reference sequence). CDR3 in DNA: TGTGCCTGGAGTGTAAGTCAGGGAAGTATTACGAACACCGGGGAGCTGTTTTTT. Its protein is CAWSVSQGSITNTGELFF.

The chain has TRBV28 and TRBJ2-5; 7 nucleotides match TRBD1. V trimming: 5 bases; J trimming: 5 bases; junction bases outside the gene matches: 5. Per germline, CDR1 MDHEN and CDR2 SYDVKM. This CDR3 is 13 amino acids long. The CDR3 reads CASSRQGVETQYF. DNA for the CDR3: TGTGCCAGCAGTCGACAGGGTGTCGAGACCCAGTACTTC.

This chain connects TRBV5-4 to TRBJ2-7, with TRBD1 identical over 8 bases. Trimming took 4 bases from V and 3 from J; bases not matched to a gene: 9. CDR3 size: 15 residues. Germline CDR1 is SGHNT and CDR2 is YYREEE (reference sequence). Here the CDR3 DNA reads TGTGCCAGCAGCAGAACAGGGGGAAAACACTACGAGCAGTACTTC. Translating it yields CASSRTGGKHYEQYF.

Many counts were recorded for this clonotype. V and J are TRBV20-1 and TRBJ2-7, with 8 positions matching TRBD2. V was pared by 1 base and J by 2 bases, with 7 bases of the junction left unmatched. The CDR3 is made up of 15 amino acids. From germline, CDR1 is DFQATT and CDR2 SNEGSKA (reference sequence). The CDR3 coding sequence is TGCAGTGCTAGAGCGTCTAGCGGGTTTACCTACGAGCAGTACTTC. Residues: CSARASSGFTYEQYF.

Many counts were recorded for this clonotype. DNA of the CDR3: TGTGCCGGCGAGAACGGGAAATCCAAAAACATTCAGTACTTC. Translation gives CAGENGKSKNIQYF. The chain uses TRBV27 and TRBJ2-4, with D possibly matching TRBD2 (5 bases). Germline V gene data show CDR1 as MNHEY and CDR2 as SMNVEV (reference sequence). The CDR3 contains 14 residues. V was clipped by 11 bases and J by 2 bases, with 16 bases between them.

The table lists this clonotype with a count of one. The chain employs TRBV12-3 or TRBV12-4 and TRBJ1-5; no clear D. The CDR3 sequence is 19 residues long. V lost 4 bases and J lost 0, with 22 bases in between. The CDR3 sequence: CASSSPIVDLAYSNQPQHF. For the CDR3, the DNA is TGTGCCAGCAGTTCCCCCATCGTCGACCTAGCCTATAGCAATCAGCCCCAGCATTTT.

The chain has TRBV20-1 and TRBJ2-7; 11 nucleotides align to TRBD1. Germline-derived CDR1 and CDR2 are DFQATT and SNEGSKA (reference sequence). Trimming at V came to 3 bases and at J to 2 bases, leaving 9 bases not matched to a gene. The CDR3 runs to 16 residues. CDR3 coding DNA: TGCAGTGCTAGGACAGCCGGGACAGGGGGAACCTACGAGCAGTACTTC. This encodes CSARTAGTGGTYEQYF.

This clonotype was counted a few times. The chain links TRBV12-3 or TRBV12-4 to TRBJ2-2; 7 bases align to TRBD2. The CDR3 sequence is 15 residues long. The V and J ends lost 0 bases and 6 bases, in that order; junction bases with no gene match: 4. The DNA of the CDR3 is TGTGCCAGCAGTTTAGCGGAGGGAGGGTCCGGGGAGCTGTTTTTT. Translated, it gives CASSLAEGGSGELFF.

This clonotype was picked up many times. V gene TRBV7-6 combines with J gene TRBJ2-1; TRBD2 matches 9 bases. V was pared by 1 base and J by 7 bases, with 8 bases of the junction left unmatched. CDR1 is SGHVS and CDR2 is FNYEAQ in the germline V gene. This CDR3 has 16 amino acids. The CDR3 nucleotides read TGTGCCAGCAGCTTAGGGTTGGTAGCGGGAGCTAATGAGCAGTTCTTC. Amino acid sequence: CASSLGLVAGANEQFF.

V and J are TRBV28 and TRBJ2-5, with TRBD2 matching 13 bases. From germline, CDR1 is MDHEN and CDR2 SYDVKM. V shed 7 bases and J 5 bases; nucleotides not matched to a gene: 16. The CDR3 spans 18 residues. CDR3 nucleotides: TGTGCCAGCACCCCCCCACCCGGACTAGCGGGAGTTTGGGAGACCCAGTACTTC. Its protein product is CASTPPPGLAGVWETQYF.

This clonotype was seen many times. The gene calls are TRBV10-1 and TRBJ1-5; D is unresolved. Germline values: CDR1 WNHNN, CDR2 SYGVQD (reference sequence). There are 16 residues in the CDR3. V lost 6 bases and J lost 1, with 16 bases in between. The CDR3 coding sequence is TGCGCCAGCAGGGACCAGGTAGAACGAAGCAATCAGCCCCAGCATTTT. The encoded protein is CASRDQVERSNQPQHF.

The CDR3 here is CASSSRSRGYTF. In DNA form, the CDR3 reads TGTGCCAGCAGTTCCAGGTCACGAGGCTACACCTTC. This chain connects TRBV28 to TRBJ1-2; D is undetermined. This CDR3 region has 12 residues. Trimming stripped 4 bases from V and 8 bases from J, with 11 bases between. CDR1 MDHEN and CDR2 SYDVKM come from the germline V gene.

This clonotype has ten or more counts. V gene TRBV3-1 combines with J gene TRBJ2-5; TRBD2 matches 8 bases. This CDR3 contains 16 residues. Trimming at V came to 9 bases and at J to 5 bases, leaving 17 bases not matched to a gene. Germline V gene data show CDR1 as LGHDT and CDR2 as YNNKEL (reference sequence). The CDR3 coding sequence is TGTGCCAGGGATGGCCGAGCGGGAGTAGGAGAGGAGACCCAGTACTTC. Translation: CARDGRAGVGEETQYF.

In this sample, this clonotype turned up many times. The rearrangement uses TRBV5-1 and TRBJ2-2; the D gene could be TRBD1 or TRBD2 (6 bases each). Trimming took 2 bases from V and 3 from J, leaving 11 bases between them. Germline loops: CDR1 SGHRS, CDR2 YFSETQ. CDR3 size: 15 residues. The CDR3 region is CASSFYGGYTGELFF. The CDR3 nucleotides are TGCGCCAGCAGCTTTTACGGGGGCTACACCGGGGAGCTGTTTTTT.

This clonotype was observed at least ten times. The chain has TRBV5-1 and TRBJ2-2; D ambiguous. Germline CDR1 is SGHRS and CDR2 is YFSETQ. This CDR3 comprises 16 residues. The V gene lost 4 bases and the J gene lost 4 bases, with 17 bases spanning the gap. CDR3 region: CASSRTDTPGTGELFF. The CDR3 nucleotides read TGCGCCAGCAGCCGGACCGATACACCGGGCACCGGGGAGCTGTTTTTT.

This clonotype was counted many times. The chain joins TRBV6-1 to TRBJ1-2; TRBD1 might be the D (5 bases). This CDR3 is 16 amino acids long. From germline, CDR1 is MNHNS and CDR2 SASEGT. Trimming left V 4 bases short and J 0 bases short, with 15 bases between. CDR3 DNA: TGTGCCAGCAGTGTGACAGCCACTGCGGCTAACTATGGCTACACCTTC. Its protein product is CASSVTATAANYGYTF.

The rearrangement links TRBV20-1 to TRBJ2-5; weak D call: TRBD2 (5 bases). V was trimmed by 3 bases and J by 5 bases, leaving 16 bases between them. Per germline, CDR1 DFQATT and CDR2 SNEGSKA (reference sequence). The CDR3 covers 14 residues. CDR3 DNA: TGCAGTGCTAGTTCCGGGGATGAATGGGAGACCCAGTACTTC. Its translation is CSASSGDEWETQYF.

This chain links TRBV6-5 with TRBJ1-2; 8 bases line up with TRBD1. The V gene's germline CDR1 is MNHEY and CDR2 SVGAGI. V trimming: 1 base; J trimming: 5 bases; junction bases outside the gene matches: 6. The CDR3 runs to 15 residues. CDR3 nucleotide sequence: TGTGCCAGCAGTTACTGGGACAGGTATCGATATGGCTACACCTTC. Protein product: CASSYWDRYRYGYTF.

This clonotype was seen at least ten times. V and J are TRBV6-2 or TRBV6-3 and TRBJ2-3; D is possibly TRBD1 (7 bases). The germline gives CDR1 MNHEY, CDR2 SVGEGT. The CDR3 is made up of 17 amino acids. V lost 5 bases and J lost 6, with 24 bases in between. The CDR3 coding sequence is TGTGCCAGCAGTCGCAATTCAGGGGGGTTACTGGCGGATACGCAGTATTTT. Translated: CASSRNSGGLLADTQYF.

This clonotype was observed at least ten times. V and J are TRBV19 and TRBJ2-5; 8 nucleotides agree with TRBD1. Per the germline V gene, CDR1 is LNHDA and CDR2 is SQIVND (reference sequence). The V and J ends lost 9 bases and 5 bases, in that order; junction bases with no gene match: 14. The CDR3 extends over 15 amino acids. Written as DNA, the CDR3 is TGTGCCAGGGAAGGTGGACAGGGTAGTTTGGAGACCCAGTACTTC. Encoded protein: CAREGGQGSLETQYF.

The chain joins TRBV6-1 to TRBJ2-2, with a tentative D call TRBD2 (5 bases). The CDR3 spans 15 residues. CDR1 is MNHNS and CDR2 is SASEGT in the germline V gene. The V end was cut by 6 bases, the J end by 3 bases, with 14 bases between. This CDR3 reads CASRGGVGDTGELFF. CDR3 in DNA: TGTGCCAGCAGGGGTGGGGTCGGGGACACCGGGGAGCTGTTTTTT.

This clonotype has at least ten counts. The V gene is TRBV11-2, the J gene TRBJ2-7; 10 bases align to TRBD2. Germline CDR1 reads SGHAT; CDR2 reads FQNNGV. V shed 5 bases and J 1 base; nucleotides not matched to a gene: 11. CDR3 length: 17 amino acids. The CDR3 region is CASSPRLAGGPSYEQYF. CDR3 nucleotide sequence: TGTGCCAGCAGCCCTCGGTTAGCGGGAGGACCTTCCTACGAGCAGTACTTC.

This clonotype was seen many times. The chain is built from TRBV28 and TRBJ1-1; no reliable D call. V shed 8 bases and J shed 10 bases, with 14 bases lying between them. The CDR3 sequence is 11 residues long. CDR1 is MDHEN and CDR2 is SYDVKM in the germline V gene. The CDR3 reads CASSRLGRAFF. The CDR3 DNA follows: TGTGCCAGCTCTCGGTTGGGGAGAGCTTTCTTT.

This clonotype occurred many times. V and J are TRBV10-3 and TRBJ2-7; TRBD1 agrees at 9 bases. Losses at the gene ends were 6 bases for V and 5 bases for J; bases not matched to a gene: 8. The CDR3 spans 14 residues. Germline lookup yields CDR1 ENHRY and CDR2 SYGVKD. CDR3 sequence reads: CAIRAGTGFNEQYF. The CDR3 nucleotides read TGTGCCATCAGGGCTGGGACAGGGTTTAACGAGCAGTACTTC.

This clonotype was seen many times. The chain uses TRBV30 and TRBJ2-7; TRBD1 agrees at 10 bases. The CDR3 is 14 amino acids. The J segment lost 7 bases and the V segment lost 1 base, leaving 7 bases of the junction unmatched. Germline V gives CDR1 GTSNPN, CDR2 SVGIG (reference sequence). The CDR3 loop is CAWSAGTGAWEQYF. CDR3 nucleotide sequence: TGTGCCTGGAGTGCCGGGACAGGGGCATGGGAGCAGTACTTC. The whole variable domain, remainder taken from reference TRBV30 and TRBJ2-7, is SQTIHQWPATLVQPVGSPLSLECTVEGTSNPNLYWYRQAAGRGLQLLFYSVGIGQISSEVPQNLSASRPQDRQFILSSKKLLLSDSGFYLCAWSAGTGAWEQYFGPGTRLTVT.

The rearrangement links TRBV6-7 to TRBJ2-5; 8 bases line up with TRBD2. TRBV6-7 is annotated as an ORF whose role is uncertain. V dropped 2 bases and J dropped 3; count of bases not matched to a gene: 17. CDR3 length equals 19 residues. The CDR3 DNA reads TGTGCCAGCAGTTACCTCGAAGCCCTAACTAGCGGAGGCGAAGAGACCCAGTACTTC. It specifies CASSYLEALTSGGEETQYF.

At least ten counts were recorded for this clonotype. The genes are TRBV12-3 or TRBV12-4 and TRBJ1-1; no reliable D call. This CDR3 has 15 residues. With 3 bases removed from V and 4 bases from J, the gap between germline ends came to 15 bases. DNA of the CDR3: TGTGCCAGCAGTTTCGCACTCGCGGAGGGCACTGAAGCTTTCTTT. It translates to CASSFALAEGTEAFF.